Below are 26 T cell receptor beta chains sequenced from a single sample in a study of T cells in Graves' hyperthyroidism and ophthalmopathy. Authors of the study amplified TCR beta CDR3 regions from RNA transcripts. The HTBI primer set served for first-round RT-PCR of the TCR CDR3. MiXCR, applied by TCRdb to the multiplex PCR reads, yields one record per CDR3 protein. The top ten clones hold about 20% of a sample with roughly 570,000 distinct CDR3 sequences, 40% to 55% of them seen once. Sequenced input: peripheral blood or thyroid tissue (not recorded which). The origin of the receptors is an adult woman with Graves' disease, either hyperthyroidism or ophthalmopathy (not recorded which).

The chain links TRBV15 to TRBJ2-7; 9 nucleotides line up with TRBD1. The CDR3 totals 18 residues. Germline V CDR1 and CDR2: LNHNV, YYDKDF (reference sequence). Trimming at V came to 3 bases and at J to 4 bases, leaving 16 bases not matched to a gene. The CDR3 is CATSRAPGQGVGQYEQYF. The DNA for the CDR3 is TGTGCCACCAGCAGGGCGCCGGGACAGGGTGTCGGGCAGTACGAGCAGTACTTC.

This clonotype was seen many times. J is TRBJ1-6 and V is TRBV12-3 or TRBV12-4; 7 nucleotides agree with TRBD1. This CDR3 spans 14 amino acids. With V trimmed by 7 bases and J by 9 bases, 9 bases remained unmatched. In DNA form, the CDR3 reads TGTGCCAGCACCCAGGGGGGATCTGGTTCACCCCTCCACTTT. Translated: CASTQGGSGSPLHF.

This clonotype was seen more than once but under ten times. The chain couples TRBV27 to TRBJ2-7; 8 positions agree with TRBD2. This CDR3 has 15 residues. With V trimmed by 2 bases and J by 3 bases, 6 bases remained unmatched. Germline CDR1 is MNHEY and CDR2 is SMNVEV (reference sequence). CDR3 protein: CASSLRRGVDYEQYF. The CDR3 DNA sequence: TGTGCCAGCAGTTTAAGGCGGGGGGTGGACTACGAGCAGTACTTC.

The table lists this clonotype with a few counts. Because the CDR3's place on the DNA is in doubt, the DNA is left out and the CDR3 is given as listed by TCRdb. The chain carries TRBV5-1 and TRBJ2-7; the table's D call, TRBD2, has no DNA check behind it. The germline V gene has CDR1 SGHRS and CDR2 YFSETQ. The CDR3 totals 16 residues, both ends included. CDR3 residues: CASGWASGIVSYEQCF.

The CDR3 reads CASSRGRRTHEQYF. The CDR3 DNA is TGTGCCAGCAGTAGGGGGCGGAGGACCCACGAGCAGTACTTC. This chain joins TRBV7-2 and TRBJ2-7; 7 positions agree with TRBD1. This CDR3 has 14 residues. CDR1 and CDR2 from the germline V gene are SGHTA and FQGNSA. V lost 6 bases to trimming and J lost 5 bases; unmatched junction nucleotides: 10.

This clonotype was recorded only once. The chain joins TRBV7-9 to TRBJ1-3; no clear D. The germline CDR1 and CDR2 sequences are SEHNR and FQNEAQ (reference sequence). The CDR3 loop spans 14 amino acids. Trimming removed 3 bases at V and 4 bases at J, with 10 bases between. This CDR3 reads CASSFYGSGNTIYF. The CDR3 DNA follows: TGTGCCAGCAGCTTTTACGGCTCGGGAAACACCATATATTTT.

This clonotype was detected ten times or more. The chain employs TRBV19 and TRBJ2-6, with D maybe TRBD1 (6 bases). Per the germline V gene, CDR1 is LNHDA and CDR2 is SQIVND (reference sequence). The CDR3 has 18 residues. Deletions cut 4 bases from V and 2 bases from J, with 18 bases between. CDR3 in amino acids: CASSTPRGATTGANVLTF. In DNA, the CDR3 is TGTGCCAGTAGTACTCCCAGGGGCGCGACTACTGGGGCCAACGTCCTGACTTTC.

This clonotype was picked up many times. The gene calls are TRBV20-1 and TRBJ1-4, with unresolved D. Trimming removed 0 bases from V and 8 bases from J, with 13 bases in between. There are 14 residues in the CDR3. CDR1 and CDR2 from the germline V gene are DFQATT and SNEGSKA (reference sequence). As DNA, the CDR3 is TGCAGTGCTAGAGATCTCGGTAACCCGGAAAAACTGTTTTTT. It specifies CSARDLGNPEKLFF.

This clonotype was observed many times. The genes are TRBV9 and TRBJ1-2; a weak D match, TRBD1 (5 bases). The V gene lost 0 bases and the J gene lost 7 bases, with 19 bases spanning the gap. From germline, CDR1 is SGDLS and CDR2 YYNGEE. The CDR3 contains 16 residues. The chain's CDR3 is CASSVGWRGPQGGYTF. CDR3 nucleotide sequence: TGTGCCAGCAGCGTAGGTTGGAGAGGGCCTCAGGGTGGCTACACCTTC.

The V gene is TRBV6-5, the J gene TRBJ1-1; D gene ambiguous. The length of the CDR3 is 13 residues. Trimming took off 7 bases at V and 4 bases at J, with 13 bases between the two ends. Germline V lookup: CDR1 MNHEY, CDR2 SVGAGI. Here the CDR3 reads CASTRGEITEAFF. Here the CDR3 DNA reads TGTGCCAGCACTCGTGGGGAAATCACTGAAGCTTTCTTT.

This clonotype has a count of ten or more. This sequence joins TRBV18 and TRBJ2-7, with D unresolved. V was pared by 4 bases and J by 5 bases, with 12 bases between. In germline, CDR1 is KGHSH, CDR2 LQKENI. This CDR3 spans 13 amino acids. The CDR3 DNA reads as TGTGCCAGCTCACACACAAGCGACCACGAGCAGTACTTC. This translates into CASSHTSDHEQYF.

This clonotype was found many times. CDR3 nucleotide sequence: TGCAGTGCTAGGGCCACTAGTAAATCCTACGAGCAGTACTTC. Protein product: CSARATSKSYEQYF. The chain recombines TRBV20-1 with TRBJ2-7; TRBD2 is a possible D gene (5 bases). Trimming stripped 3 bases from V and 1 base from J, with 13 bases between. Germline V gives CDR1 DFQATT, CDR2 SNEGSKA (reference sequence). This CDR3 is built from 14 residues.

This clonotype showed up many times. The chain uses TRBV7-2 and TRBJ1-6; unclear D gene. Germline V gene lookup returns CDR1 SGHTA and CDR2 FQGNSA. CDR3 length equals 13 residues. V lost 1 base and J lost 5, with 3 bases in between. CDR3 sequence (DNA): TGTGCCAGCAGCTTAGGGAATAATTCACCCCTCCACTTT. Its protein is CASSLGNNSPLHF.

The gene calls are TRBV9 and TRBJ2-5; D not resolved. The CDR3 has 13 residues. The germline CDR1 and CDR2 sequences are SGDLS and YYNGEE. V gave up 6 bases and J gave up 1 base, with 10 bases separating them. CDR3 sequence (DNA): TGTGCCAGCACCGCAGATAGCCAAGAGACCCAGTACTTC. It codes for CASTADSQETQYF.

This clonotype has at least ten counts. V gene TRBV6-5 combines with J gene TRBJ1-1, with D perhaps TRBD1 (5 bases). V gave up 2 bases and J gave up 3 bases, with 7 bases separating them. Germline V CDR1 and CDR2: MNHEY, SVGAGI. CDR3 length equals 13 residues. CDR3: CASSYGRDTEAFF. In DNA, the CDR3 is TGTGCCAGCAGTTACGGCAGGGACACTGAAGCTTTCTTT.

The gene calls are TRBV2 and TRBJ2-6; 8 bases are shared with TRBD1. This CDR3 has 17 residues. Germline V gene sequence: CDR1 SNHLY, CDR2 FYNNEI. With 5 bases clipped from V and 0 bases from J, the junction kept 6 bases outside the gene matches. This CDR3 is CASSTRGHVSGANVLTF. CDR3 bases: TGTGCCAGCAGTACCAGGGGGCACGTCTCTGGGGCCAACGTCCTGACTTTC.

This clonotype was seen only a few times. The chain uses TRBV10-2 and TRBJ1-6; D is undetermined. The CDR3 spans 15 residues. Germline lookup yields CDR1 WSHSY and CDR2 SAAADI. Trimming took 8 bases from V and 6 from J, leaving 17 bases between them. The CDR3 DNA is TGCGCCAGCCGAGGCGGAGGCCAGGTTAATTCACCCCTCCACTTT. Its translation is CASRGGGQVNSPLHF.

The chain links TRBV27 to TRBJ2-7; no clear D gene. This CDR3 contains 13 residues. CDR1 and CDR2 (germline): MNHEY, SMNVEV (reference sequence). With 5 bases removed from V and 3 bases from J, the gap between germline ends came to 11 bases. CDR3 region: CASSTVPYYEQYF. The CDR3 nucleotides read TGTGCCAGCAGTACGGTCCCCTACTACGAGCAGTACTTC.

In this sample, this clonotype turned up many times. This chain connects TRBV2 to TRBJ2-6; TRBD2 matches at 7 bases. V lost 7 bases, J lost 0 bases, and 3 bases stayed unmatched. The CDR3 is 15 amino acids. Germline CDR1 reads SNHLY; CDR2 reads FYNNEI. The CDR3 DNA sequence: TGTGCCAGCATGGGGGGGAACTCTGGGGCCAACGTCCTGACTTTC. Amino acid sequence: CASMGGNSGANVLTF.

This clonotype was detected only a few times. One end of the junction does not line up with germline, which may come from a read error. The chain combines TRBV20-1 with TRBJ2-7, with D unclear. Germline CDR1 DFQATT, CDR2 SNEGSKA (reference sequence). The CDR3 spans 9 residues. CDR3 in amino acids: CSARDLQDF. The CDR3 DNA reads TGCAGTGCTAGAGATCTCCAGGACTTC.

This clonotype was found many times. The rearrangement uses TRBV19 and TRBJ2-3, with TRBD2 identical over 8 bases. CDR1 and CDR2 from the germline V gene are LNHDA and SQIVND (reference sequence). This CDR3 region has 16 residues. Trimming removed 5 bases from V and 2 bases from J; junction bases left unmatched: 9. CDR3 bases: TGTGCCAGTAGTTACCTGGCGGGGGGTTCCACAGATACGCAGTATTTT. This gives the protein CASSYLAGGSTDTQYF.

This clonotype was seen a few times. The rearrangement joins TRBV29-1 to TRBJ2-1; perhaps D is TRBD1 or TRBD2 (6 bases each). Germline loops: CDR1 SQVTM, CDR2 ANQGSEA. Trimming left V 4 bases short and J 8 bases short, with 18 bases between. CDR3 length equals 14 residues. The CDR3 protein is CSVVAGHRRDEQFF. The CDR3 bases are TGCAGCGTTGTCGCGGGACACCGTCGAGATGAGCAGTTCTTC.

For this clonotype: The junction shows a germline mismatch at one end, possibly a read error. This sequence joins TRBV28 and TRBJ2-7, with a weak D call TRBD1 (5 bases). The CDR3 consists of 13 residues. Germline V lookup: CDR1 MDHEN, CDR2 SYDVKM. The CDR3 sequence is CASSYGQGYEHYF. The CDR3 nucleotides read TGTGCCAGCAGTTATGGCCAGGGTTACGAGCATTACTTC.

This clonotype came up many times. Here the CDR3 DNA reads TGTGCCATCAGTGAGAGGGTGACAGGGAACACCGGGGAGCTGTTTTTT. The encoded protein is CAISERVTGNTGELFF. The chain recombines TRBV10-3 with TRBJ2-2, with a weak D call TRBD1 (6 bases). Trimming cost V 2 bases and J 1 base, with 11 bases left between them. The germline CDR1 and CDR2 sequences are ENHRY and SYGVKD. This CDR3 comprises 16 residues.

This clonotype was recorded many times. The chain is built from TRBV11-2 and TRBJ1-2; TRBD1 matches at 7 bases. The CDR3 extends over 17 amino acids. CDR1 SGHAT and CDR2 FQNNGV come from the germline V gene. Germline trimming cut 1 base from V and 3 bases from J; bases unmatched to any gene: 11. The CDR3 loop is CASSLGRGEGTDYGYTF. The CDR3 DNA sequence: TGTGCCAGCAGCTTAGGCAGGGGGGAGGGCACTGACTATGGCTACACCTTC.

The rearrangement joins TRBV14 to TRBJ1-6; D gene uncertain. Deletions cut 1 base from V and 2 bases from J, with 9 bases between. Germline V gene data show CDR1 as SGHDN and CDR2 as FVKESK. This CDR3 is built from 16 residues. In DNA, the CDR3 is TGTGCCAGCAGCCAAGGACGAGCGGCCTATAATTCACCCCTCCACTTT. Translated: CASSQGRAAYNSPLHF. Full variable domain (outside the CDR3, taken from reference TRBV14 and TRBJ1-6): EAGVTQFPSHSVIEKGQTVTLRCDPISGHDNLYWYRRVMGKEIKFLLHFVKESKQDESGMPNNRFLAERTGGTYSTLKVQPAELEDSGVYFCASSQGRAAYNSPLHFGNGTRLTVT.